This note documents a single TCR beta chain sequence. In its sample, this clone was seen a few times. It lacks a known antigen. Base qualities are not recorded, but no much larger clone differs from it by a single base. The study tested focal radiation therapy combined with CTLA-4 blockade (ipilimumab) in patients with chemo-refractory metastatic non-small-cell lung cancer. The data derive from a study of radiotherapy plus CTLA-4 blockade in lung cancer (dated by TCRdb to 2017 to 2018). Some background on the complete study: Among the enrolled patients, under 20% had an objective response, and approximately 33% reached disease control.

General conclusions and limits of the study: The strongest predictors of response were reported to be early dynamic shifts in blood T cell clones along with a rise in serum interferon-beta following radiation. After treatment with radiotherapy and ipilimumab, TCR clones that came from tumors expanded in the peripheral blood.

Library prep was done by the immunoSEQ multiplex PCR assay. TCRdb stores this immuneACCESS table with in-frame sequences only. Part of the clones is absent; in the studies checked, under half of the shortfall reflects unresolved V genes, and no reason is known for the rest. This sample lists about 110,000 clones; more than 75% were detected once. The ten largest clones capture around 3% of the sample. The TCR comes from a human donor with non-small cell lung cancer that progressed on radiotherapy plus ipilimumab. Some clones in this sample may be carry-over from other donors' samples. The sequencing here drew on peripheral blood, taken from a patient treated with radiotherapy plus ipilimumab.

The DNA sequence follows: TGTGCCAGCAGCTCTAGGAGACAGGGGGTGATTGGAAACACCATATATTTT. The encoded protein is CASSSRRQGVIGNTIYF. The chain couples TRBV11-1 to TRBJ1-3, and TRBD1 matches 9 of the central bases. Based on the germline V gene (reference sequence), the CDR1 and CDR2 sequences are SGHAT and FQDESV. The CDR3 sequence holds 17 residues, the cysteine and phenylalanine included. The only DNA kept is the CDR3, 51 bases in frame from the first base. Germline trimming amounts to 4 bases on V and 3 bases on J, with 10 as the count of junction bases outside the gene matches.